This T cell receptor beta chain was retrieved from a study of blood T cell repertoires in COVID-19. Study as a whole: Specimens from acute and convalescent COVID-19 originated in the United States, Italy and Spain.

Trimming at V came to 4 bases and at J to 10 bases, leaving 7 bases not matched to a gene. Germline values: CDR1 SGHRS, CDR2 YFSETQ. CDR3 size: 13 residues. In the authors' workflow: Estimation of nucleated cell counts relied on the amplification of reference gene primers. Profiling relied on immunoSEQ multiplex PCR, and the TCRdb table lists in-frame clones only, not all of them. The DNA was the basis for D and trimming; V, J and clone size are from that table. The table lists roughly 220,000 clones, approximately 83% of them singletons, with roughly 3.8% in the top ten. Participant ages covered roughly 18 to 89 years across 25 or so US areas. Which cohort a participant joined came from the clinical history participants gave.

The TCR comes from a woman in her forties with acute COVID-19. The V call is TRBV5-1, the J call TRBJ2-2; 7 bases fit TRBD1. Sequencing used PBMCs or T cells enriched from blood (not recorded which). The CDR3, as DNA: TGCGCCAGCAGCAGACAGGGTAGGGAGGAGCTGTTTTTT. Its translation is CASSRQGREELFF.